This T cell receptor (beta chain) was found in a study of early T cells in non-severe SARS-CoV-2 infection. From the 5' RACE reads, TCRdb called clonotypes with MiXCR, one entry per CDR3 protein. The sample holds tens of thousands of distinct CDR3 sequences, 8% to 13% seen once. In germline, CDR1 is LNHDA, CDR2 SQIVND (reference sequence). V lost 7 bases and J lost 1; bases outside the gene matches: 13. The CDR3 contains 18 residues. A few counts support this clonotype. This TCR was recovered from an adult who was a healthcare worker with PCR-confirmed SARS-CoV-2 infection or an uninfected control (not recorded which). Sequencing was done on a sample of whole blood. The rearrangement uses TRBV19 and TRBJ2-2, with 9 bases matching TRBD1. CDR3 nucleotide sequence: TGTGCCAGTACCCATGCCCCTTGGACAGGGGTGAACACCGGGGAGCTGTTTTTT. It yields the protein CASTHAPWTGVNTGELFF.